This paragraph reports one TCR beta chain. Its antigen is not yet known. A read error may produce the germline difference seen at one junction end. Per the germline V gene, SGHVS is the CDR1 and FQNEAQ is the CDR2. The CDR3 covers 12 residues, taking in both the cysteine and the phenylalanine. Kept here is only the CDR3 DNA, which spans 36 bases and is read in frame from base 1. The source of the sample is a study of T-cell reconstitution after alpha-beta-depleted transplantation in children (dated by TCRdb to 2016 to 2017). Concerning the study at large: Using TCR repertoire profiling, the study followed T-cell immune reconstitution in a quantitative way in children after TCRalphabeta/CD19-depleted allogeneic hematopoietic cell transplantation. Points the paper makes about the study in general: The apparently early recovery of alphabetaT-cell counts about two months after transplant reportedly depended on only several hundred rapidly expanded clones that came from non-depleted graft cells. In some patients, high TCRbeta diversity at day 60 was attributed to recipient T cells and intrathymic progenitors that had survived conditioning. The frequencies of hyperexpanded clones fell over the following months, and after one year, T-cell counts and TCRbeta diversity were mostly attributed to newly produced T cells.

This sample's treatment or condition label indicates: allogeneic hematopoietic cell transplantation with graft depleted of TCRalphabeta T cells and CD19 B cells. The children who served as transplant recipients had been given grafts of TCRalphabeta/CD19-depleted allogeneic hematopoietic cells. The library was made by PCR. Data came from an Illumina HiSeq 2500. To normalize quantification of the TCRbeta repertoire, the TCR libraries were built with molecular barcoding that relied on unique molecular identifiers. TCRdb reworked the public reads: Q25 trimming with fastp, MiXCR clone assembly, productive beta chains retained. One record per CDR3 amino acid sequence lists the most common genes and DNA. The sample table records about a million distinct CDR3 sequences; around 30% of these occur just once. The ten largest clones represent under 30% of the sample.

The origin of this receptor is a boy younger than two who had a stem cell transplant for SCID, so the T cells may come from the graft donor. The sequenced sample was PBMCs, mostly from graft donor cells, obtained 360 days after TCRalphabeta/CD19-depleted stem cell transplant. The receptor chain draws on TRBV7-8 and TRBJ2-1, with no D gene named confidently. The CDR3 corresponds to CASNHEKGEQFF. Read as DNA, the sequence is TGTGCTAGCAACCACGAGAAGGGTGAGCAGTTCTTC.